This TCR beta chain was documented in a study of early T cells in non-severe SARS-CoV-2 infection. Background on the study: Sequencing targeted bulk RNA from unsorted whole blood, leaving chains unpaired. Study-wide results and limits: The VDJdb matching leaned toward anti-spike CD8 responses and overlooked private and CD4 specificities.

The CDR3 contains 13 residues. Deletions cut 4 bases from V and 4 bases from J, with 9 bases between. Per the germline V gene, CDR1 is MNHEY and CDR2 is SVGEGT. cDNA molecules, individually, were tagged with unique molecular identifiers. In TCRdb, the 5' RACE reads were re-called with MiXCR into one record per CDR3 protein. The sample shows more than 75,000 distinct CDR3 sequences, roughly 15% of them seen only once. This clonotype occurred many times. Its antigen is still unknown. This rearrangement joins TRBV6-2 or TRBV6-3 to TRBJ2-3; D not resolved. Input material: whole blood. The origin of this receptor is an adult who was a healthcare worker with PCR-confirmed SARS-CoV-2 infection or an uninfected control (not recorded which). The CDR3 loop reads CASSSPYSDTQYF. The CDR3 DNA sequence: TGTGCCAGCAGTTCTCCGTACTCAGATACGCAGTATTTT.